The sequence of this T cell receptor (beta chain) was determined in a study of memory CD8 T cells in hepatitis C reinfection. TCRdb's table, derived via immunoSEQ multiplex PCR, lists solely in-frame clones and lacks some. The sample yields over 50,000 clones, roughly 89% seen once. This CDR3 has 15 residues. Germline loops: CDR1 LNHDA, CDR2 SQIVND (reference sequence). V was clipped by 6 bases and J by 6 bases; unmatched bases: 6. As for time point: pre-reinfection, 55 to 20 weeks before reinfection detection. TCR sequencing was done directly ex vivo on sorted cells, without expansion in vitro. Donors were people who inject drugs in the Montreal HEPCO cohort. Total naive CD8 T cells were sorted as viable CD3+ CD8+ CD45RO- cells from two donors.

The chain has TRBV19 and TRBJ2-2; 11 bases match TRBD1. What was sequenced was naive CD8+ T cells sorted from blood. This receptor was obtained from a man aged 18 to 35 with hepatitis C virus infection. The CDR3 coding sequence is TGTGCCAGTAGCCACGGGACAGGGGGGTCCGGGGAGCTGTTTTTT. Translated, it gives CASSHGTGGSGELFF.